These 6 T cell receptor beta chains were sequenced from one sample in a study of breast tumors, draining lymph nodes, adjacent tissues. TCRdb analysed the multiplex PCR reads with MiXCR anew, one entry per CDR3 protein. The profile shows approximately 100,000 distinct CDR3 sequences, roughly 20% of them singletons. Samples came from axillary lymph nodes draining the breast cancer. Sequencing used axillary lymph node tissue. These receptors were collected from a female donor with breast cancer. Some clones in this sample may be carry-over from other donors' samples.

This clonotype has at least ten counts. The J gene is TRBJ2-3, the V gene TRBV10-3; 8 positions agree with TRBD2. This CDR3 comprises 15 residues. The V and J ends lost 11 bases and 0 bases, in that order; junction bases with no gene match: 10. Per germline, CDR1 ENHRY and CDR2 SYGVKD. The DNA of the CDR3 is TGTGCCTCCCGACTAGCGAGAACTAGCACAGATACGCAGTATTTT. This codes for CASRLARTSTDTQYF.

This clonotype was counted ten times or more. V and J are TRBV6-2 or TRBV6-3 and TRBJ2-7; 7 bases map to TRBD1. The CDR3 totals 13 residues. The germline CDR1 and CDR2 sequences are MNHEY and SVGEGT. With V trimmed by 9 bases and J by 1 base, 6 bases remained unmatched. The CDR3 DNA reads as TGTGCCAGTACCGGGACAGCTTCCTACGAGCAGTACTTC. Its protein is CASTGTASYEQYF.

The chain uses TRBV6-1 and TRBJ1-4, with no clear D. Germline CDR1 and CDR2: MNHNS and SASEGT. The CDR3 runs 16 residues. The V end lost 3 bases, the J end lost 4 bases, and 15 bases lay between the germline ends. CDR3 in amino acids: CASSEETPDINEKLFF. The CDR3 DNA sequence: TGTGCCAGCAGTGAGGAGACCCCGGATATTAATGAAAAACTGTTTTTT.

The chain uses TRBV3-1 and TRBJ1-3; D not certain. Trimming stripped 1 base from V and 0 bases from J, with 10 bases between. The CDR3 runs to 16 residues. Germline V gene data show CDR1 as LGHDT and CDR2 as YNNKEL (reference sequence). The CDR3 here is CASSQGGGRSGNTIYF. CDR3 DNA sequence: TGTGCCAGCAGCCAAGGCGGTGGGCGCTCTGGAAACACCATATATTTT.

In this sample, this clonotype turned up many times. The chain uses TRBV2 and TRBJ2-1; TRBD1 matches at 7 bases. Losses at the gene ends were 7 bases for V and 13 bases for J; bases not matched to a gene: 19. CDR3 length: 15 amino acids. Germline CDR1 is SNHLY and CDR2 is FYNNEI. The CDR3 spells CASTLGTATAHRQFF. The CDR3 DNA sequence: TGTGCCAGCACTTTGGGGACAGCGACTGCCCATCGACAGTTCTTC.

The V call is TRBV20-1, the J call TRBJ2-1; 7 bases agree with TRBD2. V lost 1 base and J lost 4; bases outside the gene matches: 16. Germline V gene sequence: CDR1 DFQATT, CDR2 SNEGSKA (reference sequence). The CDR3 extends over 18 amino acids. The CDR3 is CSARAALWEGVKYNEQFF. CDR3 nucleotides: TGCAGTGCTAGAGCGGCCTTGTGGGAGGGCGTAAAGTACAATGAGCAGTTCTTC.